This T cell receptor (beta chain) was sequenced during a study of T cell responses to AZD1222 COVID-19 vaccine. Study-level findings and limits: Across the whole spike, CD4 TCRs peaked at regions 160-218 and 743-854.

The germline CDR1 and CDR2 sequences are KGHSH and LQKENI. Trimming left V 2 bases short and J 1 base short, with 8 bases between. The CDR3 has 14 residues. As to this clone: No antigen is known for it.

Repertoires were generated with immunoSEQ multiplex PCR, while TCRdb's copy carries only in-frame clones and drops some. The profile shows under 35,000 clones, less than 90% of them singletons. Material: peripheral blood, obtained on day 0 of AZD1222 vaccination. The source is an adult in good health. The gene calls are TRBV18 and TRBJ1-1; D is undetermined. CDR3 amino acids: CASSPSPKNTEAFF. CDR3 coding DNA: TGTGCCAGCTCACCAAGCCCCAAGAACACTGAAGCTTTCTTT.